This section outlines one T cell receptor beta chain sequence together with its context. This sample stems from a study of blood T cell repertoires in COVID-19. Study as a whole: T cells, B-cell-depleted T cells, or PBMCs supplied cDNA or gDNA.

Germline values: CDR1 SNHLY, CDR2 FYNNEI. Unmatched junction bases numbered 6, after V lost 6 bases and J lost 5 bases. This CDR3 comprises 15 residues. Source study methods: Scientists estimated how many nucleated cells there were by amplifying reference gene primers. The data were produced by immunoSEQ multiplex PCR, yet TCRdb's version contains in-frame clones alone and is incomplete. D and trimming come from the DNA, and the V and J calls and clone size come from that table. The sample contains tens of thousands of clones, approximately 84% of which appear only once. Enrollment of patients from Seattle took place during active infection, with longitudinal follow-up.

Sequenced: peripheral blood. This sequence originates from an elderly man with COVID-19, enrolled during active disease. The V gene is TRBV2, the J gene TRBJ2-7, with 14 bases fitting TRBD2. For the CDR3, the DNA is TGTGCCAGCAGCCTCGGGACTAGCGGGAGCCACGAGCAGTACGTC. Translation gives CASSLGTSGSHEQYV.